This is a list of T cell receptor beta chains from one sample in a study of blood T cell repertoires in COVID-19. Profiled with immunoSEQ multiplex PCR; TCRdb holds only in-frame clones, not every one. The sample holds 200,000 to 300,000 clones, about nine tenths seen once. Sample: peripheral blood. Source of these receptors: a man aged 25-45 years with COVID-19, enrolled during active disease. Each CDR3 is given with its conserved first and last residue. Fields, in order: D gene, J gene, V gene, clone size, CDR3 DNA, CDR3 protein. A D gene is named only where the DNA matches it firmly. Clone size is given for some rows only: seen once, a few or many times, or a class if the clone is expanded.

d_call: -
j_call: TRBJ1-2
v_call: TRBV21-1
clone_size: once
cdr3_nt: TGTGCCAGCAGCGGGCAGGGGCTCTATGGCTACACCTTC
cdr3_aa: CASSGQGLYGYTF

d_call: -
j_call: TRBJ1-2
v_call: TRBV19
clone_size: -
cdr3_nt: TGTGCCAGTAGAATAAGCGGGATACAGGGAGGTATCGACTATGGCTACACCTTC
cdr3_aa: CASRISGIQGGIDYGYTF

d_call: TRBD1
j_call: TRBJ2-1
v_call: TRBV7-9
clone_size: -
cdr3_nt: TGTGCCAGCAGCTTAAGCGGATCCGGAGGGACAGGGTACAATGAGCAGTTCTTC
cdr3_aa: CASSLSGSGGTGYNEQFF

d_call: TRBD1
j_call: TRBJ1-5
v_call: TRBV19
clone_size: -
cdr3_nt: TGTGCCAGTAGTATACAGGGGGTGACTCAGCCCCAGCATTTT
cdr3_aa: CASSIQGVTQPQHF

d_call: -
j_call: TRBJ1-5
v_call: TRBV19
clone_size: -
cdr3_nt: TGTGCCAGTAGTATAGTCTTTGATCAGCCCCAGCATTTT
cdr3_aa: CASSIVFDQPQHF

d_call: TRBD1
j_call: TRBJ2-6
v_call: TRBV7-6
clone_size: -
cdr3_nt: TGTGCCAGCAGCTCAGGGGGCCTGCCCTCTGGGGCCAACGTCCTGACTTTC
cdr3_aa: CASSSGGLPSGANVLTF

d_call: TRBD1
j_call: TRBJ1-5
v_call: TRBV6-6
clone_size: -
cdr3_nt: TGTGCCAGCAGTAGATTAACAGGGGGTAGAGGCAATCAGCCCCAGCATTTT
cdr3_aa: CASSRLTGGRGNQPQHF

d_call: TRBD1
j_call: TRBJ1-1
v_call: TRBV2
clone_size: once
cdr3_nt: TGTGCCAGCAACCCAGGGGGAACTGAAGCTTTCTTT
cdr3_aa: CASNPGGTEAFF

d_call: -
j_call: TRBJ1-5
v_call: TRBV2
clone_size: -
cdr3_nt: TGTGCCAGCAGTGAAGGGCCAACCCCTGGCCAGCCCCAGCATTTT
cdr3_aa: CASSEGPTPGQPQHF

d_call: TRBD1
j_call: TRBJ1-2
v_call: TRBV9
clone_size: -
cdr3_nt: TGTGCCAGCAGCGCGCCGGGACAGATATATGGCTACACCTTC
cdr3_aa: CASSAPGQIYGYTF

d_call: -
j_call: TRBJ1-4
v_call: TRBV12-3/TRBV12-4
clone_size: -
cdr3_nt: TGTGCCAGTAGTCCATCTGCCAGGGGAAAACTGTTTTTT
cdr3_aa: CASSPSARGKLFF

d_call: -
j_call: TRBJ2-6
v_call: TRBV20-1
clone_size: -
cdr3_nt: TGCAGTGCTAGTATAAATCGGGCTGGGGCCAACGTCCTGACTTTC
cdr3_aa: CSASINRAGANVLTF

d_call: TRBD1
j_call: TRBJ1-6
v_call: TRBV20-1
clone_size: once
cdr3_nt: TGCAGTGCTAGAGAAGGGACAGCCCTCCACTTT
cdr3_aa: CSAREGTALHF

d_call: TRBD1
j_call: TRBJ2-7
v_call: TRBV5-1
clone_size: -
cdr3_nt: TGCGCCAGCAGCAAGGACAGGGGATCCGAGCAGTACTTC
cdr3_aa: CASSKDRGSEQYF

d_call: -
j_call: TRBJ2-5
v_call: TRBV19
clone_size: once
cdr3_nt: TGTGCCAGTAGTATTCAAGCAAGCCCAGGGGAGACCCAGTACTTC
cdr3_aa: CASSIQASPGETQYF

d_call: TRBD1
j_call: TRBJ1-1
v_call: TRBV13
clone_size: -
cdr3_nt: TGTGCCAGCAGCTTAGAAGGACAGGGATGGACTGAAGCTTTCTTT
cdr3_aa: CASSLEGQGWTEAFF

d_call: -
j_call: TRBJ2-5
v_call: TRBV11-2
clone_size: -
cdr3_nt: TGTGCCAGCAGTAACCGGGACACTCCCAACTTC
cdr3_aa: CASSNRDTPNF

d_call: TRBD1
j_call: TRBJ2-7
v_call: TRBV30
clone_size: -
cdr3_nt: TGTGCCTGCCCGGGACAGGGTGTACACGAGCAGTACTTC
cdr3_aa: CACPGQGVHEQYF

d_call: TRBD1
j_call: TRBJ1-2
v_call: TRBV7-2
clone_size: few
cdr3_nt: TGTGCCAGCAGCACCGGACAGGGGCGCGGCTACACCTTC
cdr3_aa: CASSTGQGRGYTF

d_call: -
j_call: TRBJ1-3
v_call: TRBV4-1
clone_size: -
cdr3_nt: TGCGCCAGCAGCCAAGATGAGACAGGTTTCTCTGGAAACACCATATATTTT
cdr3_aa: CASSQDETGFSGNTIYF

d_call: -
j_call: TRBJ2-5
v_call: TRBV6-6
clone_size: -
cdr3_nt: TGTGCCAGCAGCCGGGACATCCAAGAGACCCAGTACTTC
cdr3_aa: CASSRDIQETQYF

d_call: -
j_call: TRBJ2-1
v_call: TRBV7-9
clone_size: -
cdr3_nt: TGTGCCAGCAGCGTCCCAACGGTCCTCCGCGGTGAGCAGTTCTTC
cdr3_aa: CASSVPTVLRGEQFF

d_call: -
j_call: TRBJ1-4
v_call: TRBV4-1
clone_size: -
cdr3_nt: TGCGCCAGCAGCCCCCGGGCAGGGGCGGCTGAAAAACTGTTTTTT
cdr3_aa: CASSPRAGAAEKLFF

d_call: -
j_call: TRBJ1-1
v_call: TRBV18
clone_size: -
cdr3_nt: TGTGCCAGCTCACCCGGACAGTTGAACACTGAAGCTTTCTTT
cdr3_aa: CASSPGQLNTEAFF

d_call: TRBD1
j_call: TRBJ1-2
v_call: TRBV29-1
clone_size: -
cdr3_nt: TGCAGCGTAGAACCCCCCGGGACAGCTAACTATGGCTACACCTTC
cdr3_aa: CSVEPPGTANYGYTF

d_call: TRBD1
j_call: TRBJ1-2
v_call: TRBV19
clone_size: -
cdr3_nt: TGTGCCAGTCTTCCCAGGGGGTCGGATGGCTACACCTTC
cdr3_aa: CASLPRGSDGYTF

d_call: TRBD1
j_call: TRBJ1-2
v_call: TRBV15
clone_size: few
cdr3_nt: TGTGCCACCAGCCGTGACAGGGGGGGTTATGGCTACACCTTC
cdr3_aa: CATSRDRGGYGYTF

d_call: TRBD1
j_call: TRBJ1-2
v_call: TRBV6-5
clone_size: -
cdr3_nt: TGTGCCAGCAGAGCCCTGACAGGGGGGGACTATGGCTACACCTTC
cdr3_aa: CASRALTGGDYGYTF

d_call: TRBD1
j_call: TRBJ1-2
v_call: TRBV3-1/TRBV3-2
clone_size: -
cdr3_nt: TGTGCCAGCAGCCAAGAAGGGACAGGATCCTATGGCTACACCTTC
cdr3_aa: CASSQEGTGSYGYTF

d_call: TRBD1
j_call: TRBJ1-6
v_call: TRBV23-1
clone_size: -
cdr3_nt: TGCGCCAGCAGTCAAAGGCAGGGGGCTTCTGATTCACCCCTCCACTTT
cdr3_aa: CASSQRQGASDSPLHF

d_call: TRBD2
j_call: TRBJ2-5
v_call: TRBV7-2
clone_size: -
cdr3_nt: TGTGCCAGCAGCTTAGTTTGGCCTAGCGGAGAGACCCAGTACTTC
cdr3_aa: CASSLVWPSGETQYF

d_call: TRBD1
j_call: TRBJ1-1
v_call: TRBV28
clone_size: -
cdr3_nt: TGTGCCAGCAAGACAGGGGGCAACACTGAAGCTTTCTTT
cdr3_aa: CASKTGGNTEAFF

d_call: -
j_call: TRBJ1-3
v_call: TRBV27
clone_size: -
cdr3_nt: TGTGCCAGCAGTCTGACCTGGGCCTCTGGAAACACCATATATTTT
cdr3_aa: CASSLTWASGNTIYF

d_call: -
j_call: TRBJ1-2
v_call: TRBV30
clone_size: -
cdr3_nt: TGTGCCTGGAGTGGCGACATATACTATGGCTACACCTTC
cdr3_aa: CAWSGDIYYGYTF

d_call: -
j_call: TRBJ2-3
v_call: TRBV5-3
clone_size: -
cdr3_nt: TGTGCCAGAAGCCCCGCCGGGTTTAGCACAGATACGCAGTATTTT
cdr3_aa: CARSPAGFSTDTQYF

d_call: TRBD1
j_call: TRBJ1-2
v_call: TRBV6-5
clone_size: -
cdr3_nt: TGTGCCAGCAGTTTACAGGGGGGAGGCTACACCTTC
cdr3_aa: CASSLQGGGYTF

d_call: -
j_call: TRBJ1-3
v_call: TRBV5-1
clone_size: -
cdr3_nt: TGCGCCAGCAGCTTGGTTGCAGGGGCTGGAAACACCATATATTTT
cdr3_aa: CASSLVAGAGNTIYF

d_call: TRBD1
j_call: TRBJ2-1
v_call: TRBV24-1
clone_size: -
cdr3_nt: TGTGCCACCAGTGGACAGGGGGTCCACAATGAGCAGTTCTTC
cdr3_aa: CATSGQGVHNEQFF

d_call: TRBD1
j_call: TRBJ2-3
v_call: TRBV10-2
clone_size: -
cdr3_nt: TGCGCCAGCAGGAGGGGGACAGGGGCCCGGGGCACAGATACGCAGTATTTT
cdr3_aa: CASRRGTGARGTDTQYF

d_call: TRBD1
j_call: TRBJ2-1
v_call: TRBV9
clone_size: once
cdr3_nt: TGTGCCAGCAGCGTCACTCCGGGACAGGGGACCTACAATGAGCAGTTCTTC
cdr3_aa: CASSVTPGQGTYNEQFF

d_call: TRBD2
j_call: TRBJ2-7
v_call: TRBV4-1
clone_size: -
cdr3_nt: TGCGCCAGCAGCCAAGGGGCGTCTAGCGGGGCCGAAGCCTACGAGCAGTACTTC
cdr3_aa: CASSQGASSGAEAYEQYF

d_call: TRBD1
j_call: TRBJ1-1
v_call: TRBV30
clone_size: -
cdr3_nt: TGTGCCTGGAGTGAGACAGGGGGCACTGAAGCTTTCTTT
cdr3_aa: CAWSETGGTEAFF

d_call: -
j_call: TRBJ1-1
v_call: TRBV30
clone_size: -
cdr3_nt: TGTGCCTGGAGTCTTTCGGGTACTGAAGCTTTCTTT
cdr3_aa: CAWSLSGTEAFF

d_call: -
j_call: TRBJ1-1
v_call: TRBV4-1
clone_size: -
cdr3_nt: TGCGCCAGCAGCCAAGTGCAGCTGACAAACACTGAAGCTTTCTTT
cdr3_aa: CASSQVQLTNTEAFF

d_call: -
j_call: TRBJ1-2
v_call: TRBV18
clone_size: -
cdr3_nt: TGTGCCAGCTCACCACGGACGGACACTTCTAACTATGGCTACACCTTC
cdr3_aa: CASSPRTDTSNYGYTF

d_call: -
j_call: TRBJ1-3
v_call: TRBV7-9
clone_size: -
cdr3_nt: TGTGCCAGCAGCTTGGTCGGAGTCGGGTCTGGAAACACCATATATTTT
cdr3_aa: CASSLVGVGSGNTIYF

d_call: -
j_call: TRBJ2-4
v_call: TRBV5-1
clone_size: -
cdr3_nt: TGCGCCAGCAGCGAGGACAGTAAAAACATTCAGTACTTC
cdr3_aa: CASSEDSKNIQYF

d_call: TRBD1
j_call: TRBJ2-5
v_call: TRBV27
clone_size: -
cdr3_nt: TGTGCCAGCAGTTTAGGGGCAGGGGGCGTAGGAGAGACCCAGTACTTC
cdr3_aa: CASSLGAGGVGETQYF

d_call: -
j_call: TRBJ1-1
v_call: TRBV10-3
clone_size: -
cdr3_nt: TGTGCCATCACCCCGGGGTCCGGCTTGCCTGAAGCTTTCTTT
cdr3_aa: CAITPGSGLPEAFF

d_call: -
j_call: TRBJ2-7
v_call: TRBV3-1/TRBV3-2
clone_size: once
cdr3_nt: TGTGCCAGCAGCCAATCTGGGCCCTACGAGCAGTACTTC
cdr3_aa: CASSQSGPYEQYF

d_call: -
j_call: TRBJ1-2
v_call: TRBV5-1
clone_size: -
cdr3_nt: TGCGCCAGCGGCCAGGGGACATCTAACTATGGCTACACCTTC
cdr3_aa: CASGQGTSNYGYTF